This T cell receptor beta chain is drawn from a study of post-analysis software for immune sequencing data. About the research overall: Both relapsing-remitting and secondary progressive multiple sclerosis featured among the disease courses, as did progressive-relapsing multiple sclerosis.

Included in the TCR beta cDNA libraries were unique molecular identifiers. Researchers reported around 510,000 cDNA molecules coming from around 1 to 10 million T cells. TCRdb fed the PCR reads into MiXCR, producing one record per CDR3 protein. The repertoire holds approximately 730,000 distinct CDR3 sequences, with 25% to 30% as singletons. CDR3 length: 14 residues. Germline V gene sequence: CDR1 MDHEN, CDR2 SYDVKM. Notes on the study in general: There was significantly lower normalized Chao1 diversity in multiple sclerosis patients than in controls. Four or five TRBV segments (TRBV5-6, TRBV5-1 and TRBV20-1 among them) occurred more frequently in patients than in controls.

This clonotype turned up a few times. Antigen: not known. Germline is not matched at one junction end, which may reflect a read error. The clonotype was recovered from a girl aged 10-17 years with multiple sclerosis. The gene calls are TRBV28 and TRBJ1-5; TRBD1 might be the D (5 bases). The source material was blood. CDR3 in amino acids: CVSSRTLSNQPQHF. The CDR3 DNA reads as TGTGTCAGCAGTCGGACACTTAGCAATCAGCCCCAGCATTTT.